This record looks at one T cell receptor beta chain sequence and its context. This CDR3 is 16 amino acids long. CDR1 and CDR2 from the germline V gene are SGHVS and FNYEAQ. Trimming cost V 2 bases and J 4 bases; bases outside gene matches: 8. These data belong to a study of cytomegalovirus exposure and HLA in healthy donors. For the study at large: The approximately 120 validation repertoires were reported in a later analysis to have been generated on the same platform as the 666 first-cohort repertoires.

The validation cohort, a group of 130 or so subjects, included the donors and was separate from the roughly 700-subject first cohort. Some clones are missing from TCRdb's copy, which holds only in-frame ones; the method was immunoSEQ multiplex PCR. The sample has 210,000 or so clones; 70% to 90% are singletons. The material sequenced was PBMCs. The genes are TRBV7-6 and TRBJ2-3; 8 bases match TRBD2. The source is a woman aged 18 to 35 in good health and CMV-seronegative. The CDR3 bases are TGTGCCAGCAGCTTATTGTGGCGGGGGGTCGCAGATACGCAGTATTTT. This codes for CASSLLWRGVADTQYF.